This entry is about one T cell receptor (beta chain). These data come from a study of blood T cell repertoires in COVID-19. Across the study: Sites across the United States, Italy and Spain contributed samples from acute and convalescent COVID-19.

The V gene's germline CDR1 is KGHSH and CDR2 LQKENI. The J segment lost 4 bases and the V segment lost 5 bases, leaving 12 bases of the junction unmatched. The length of the CDR3 is 16 residues. Measured with immunoSEQ multiplex PCR; TCRdb has only the in-frame clones, and not every one. The repertoire includes about 260,000 clones, 85% to 90% of them detected once, and about 1.6% sits in the top ten. V gene TRBV18 combines with J gene TRBJ1-2; TRBD1 matches 8 bases. Sequencing was done on a sample of peripheral blood. This sequence originates from a woman in her thirties or forties who had recovered from COVID-19. The CDR3 nucleotides are TGTGCCAGCTCAGCAGGAAGATCCGGGACAGGCTATGGCTACACCTTC. It is translated as CASSAGRSGTGYGYTF.